This is a list of T cell receptor beta chains from one sample in a study of patients and donors after allogeneic stem cell transplantation. Each CDR3 protein is one row after TCRdb ran MiXCR on the RT-PCR reads. The sample includes about 200,000 distinct CDR3 sequences, over 30% seen only once; the top ten take more than 9%. The sample comprised blood, either unsorted or a sorted T cell fraction (not recorded which). The receptors derive from a human donor who was either an allogeneic HSCT recipient or a stem cell or donor lymphocyte infusion donor (not recorded which). It is not recorded whose cells these are; they may come from a transplant donor. Each CDR3 is given with its conserved first and last residue. A D gene is named only where the DNA matches it firmly. Some rows have no size entry. The others give once, few or many, or a class for an expanded clone.

>TRBJ2-3|NA|few|TRBV20-1
CSGMGPSTDTQYF
TGCAGTGGGATGGGGCCGAGCACAGATACGCAGTATTTT
>TRBJ1-2|NA|few|TRBV6-1
CASSYPGTQINYGYTF
TGTGCCAGCAGCTATCCCGGGACACAAATCAACTATGGCTACACCTTC
>TRBJ2-3|NA|NA|TRBV12-3/TRBV12-4
CGSNHWGDTQYF
TGTGGCAGCAACCACTGGGGAGATACGCAGTATTTT
>TRBJ1-4|TRBD1|NA|TRBV7-6
CASSQRQGGSWLFF
TGTGCCAGCAGCCAAAGACAGGGCGGCAGTTGGCTGTTTTTT
>TRBJ2-2|NA|once|TRBV29-1
CSAPSGTNTGELFF
TGCAGCGCCCCCTCGGGAACGAACACCGGGGAGCTGTTTTTT
>TRBJ1-3|NA|NA|TRBV15
CATSRAYRDGNTIYF
TGTGCCACCAGCAGAGCCTACAGGGATGGAAACACCATATATTTT
>TRBJ1-1|NA|NA|TRBV18
CASSDQSPREAFF
TGTGCCAGCTCAGACCAATCCCCCCGCGAAGCTTTCTTT
>TRBJ1-4|NA|NA|TRBV20-1
CSARKTANEKLFF
TGCAGTGCCCGGAAGACGGCTAATGAAAAACTGTTTTTT
>TRBJ1-2|NA|NA|TRBV6-6
CASSYGDGPGYTF
TGTGCCAGCAGTTACGGGGACGGGCCCGGCTACACCTTC
>TRBJ1-1|NA|NA|TRBV21-1
CASSNRAGGYTEAFF
TGTGCCAGCAGCAATAGGGCAGGGGGCTACACTGAAGCTTTCTTT
>TRBJ2-1|TRBD2|NA|TRBV12-3/TRBV12-4
CASTVPERGTYNEQFF
TGTGCCAGCACCGTACCGGAGCGGGGAACCTACAATGAGCAGTTCTTC
>TRBJ2-5|NA|few|TRBV5-6
CASSLWETQYF
TGTGCCAGCAGCTTGTGGGAGACCCAGTACTTC
>TRBJ2-1|TRBD1|NA|TRBV5-1
CASSLERTGGYNEQFF
TGCGCCAGCAGCTTGGAACGGACAGGGGGCTACAATGAGCAGTTCTTC
>TRBJ2-5|NA|NA|TRBV4-2
CASSQDLTGRETQYF
TGTGCCAGCAGCCAAGATCTAACAGGGCGAGAGACCCAGTACTTC
>TRBJ1-5|NA|few|TRBV20-1
CSAGRTVPNQPQHF
TGCAGTGCTGGGAGGACAGTACCCAATCAGCCCCAGCATTTT